This is a list of T cell receptor beta chains from one sample in a study of shared clonotypes between healthy human individuals. The table came from immunoSEQ multiplex PCR; TCRdb's copy has only in-frame clones and leaves some out. The table lists roughly 2.6 million clones, around nine tenths of them singletons, with around 0.15% in the top ten. The sequenced material came from naive CD4+ T cells sorted from blood. The receptors were gathered from a man aged 18 to 30 in good health. Both conserved end residues are part of each CDR3. D genes are given only for firm matches. Some rows mark clone size as missing; the rest say once, few, many or name a class of expanded clone.

j_call: TRBJ2-5
d_call: .
clone_size: .
v_call: TRBV5-5
cdr3_nt: TGTGCCAGCAGCTCGGCCAGGGGTCCCCGCCAAGAGACCCAGTACTTC
cdr3_aa: CASSSARGPRQETQYF

j_call: TRBJ2-3
d_call: TRBD2
clone_size: .
v_call: TRBV4-2
cdr3_nt: TGTGCCAGCAGCCAGGGGTCTTCTAGCGGGGGCACAGATACGCAGTATTTT
cdr3_aa: CASSQGSSSGGTDTQYF

j_call: TRBJ1-3
d_call: TRBD1
clone_size: .
v_call: TRBV6-5
cdr3_nt: TGTGCCAGCAGAGGGACAGGCAACTCTGGAAACACCATATATTTT
cdr3_aa: CASRGTGNSGNTIYF

j_call: TRBJ2-3
d_call: .
clone_size: .
v_call: TRBV7-9
cdr3_nt: TGTGCCAGCAGTTCCCAGGGCGTAGGCACAGATACGCAGTATTTT
cdr3_aa: CASSSQGVGTDTQYF

j_call: TRBJ1-5
d_call: TRBD1
clone_size: .
v_call: TRBV10-1
cdr3_nt: TGCGCCAGCAGCCCGGGACAGGGGGACCTCAGCAATCAGCCCCAGCATTTT
cdr3_aa: CASSPGQGDLSNQPQHF

j_call: TRBJ2-3
d_call: TRBD1
clone_size: .
v_call: TRBV2
cdr3_nt: TGTGCCAGCAGCCCGGACAGGCGTTTAGCAGATACGCAGTATTTT
cdr3_aa: CASSPDRRLADTQYF

j_call: TRBJ1-5
d_call: .
clone_size: .
v_call: TRBV6-1
cdr3_nt: TGTGCCAGCTTCTGGAGTTGGCAGCCCCAGCATTTT
cdr3_aa: CASFWSWQPQHF

j_call: TRBJ2-7
d_call: .
clone_size: .
v_call: TRBV18
cdr3_nt: TGTGCCAGCTCACCCCTTGAGAGCCACGAGCAGTACTTC
cdr3_aa: CASSPLESHEQYF

j_call: TRBJ2-5
d_call: TRBD1
clone_size: .
v_call: TRBV10-1
cdr3_nt: TGCGCCAGCAGTGAGTCTCAGGGGGCGAATGGGGAGACCCAGTACTTC
cdr3_aa: CASSESQGANGETQYF

j_call: TRBJ1-2
d_call: .
clone_size: .
v_call: TRBV9
cdr3_nt: TGTGCCAGCAGCGGCGGCGGGGCTAACTATGGCTACACCTTC
cdr3_aa: CASSGGGANYGYTF

j_call: TRBJ1-2
d_call: .
clone_size: .
v_call: TRBV18
cdr3_nt: TGTGCCAGCTCACCCCCAGTAAGTCCCGTATTAGGGGGCTACACCTTC
cdr3_aa: CASSPPVSPVLGGYTF

j_call: TRBJ2-7
d_call: TRBD1
clone_size: once
v_call: TRBV5-6
cdr3_nt: TGTGCCAGCAGCCGCCAGGGGGTCAGCTACGAGCAGTACTTC
cdr3_aa: CASSRQGVSYEQYF

j_call: TRBJ2-3
d_call: TRBD2
clone_size: .
v_call: TRBV10-3
cdr3_nt: TGTGCCATGGCCCGAGGTAGCGGGGCTTTAGATACGCAGTATTTT
cdr3_aa: CAMARGSGALDTQYF

j_call: TRBJ2-3
d_call: TRBD1
clone_size: .
v_call: TRBV30
cdr3_nt: TGTGCCTGGAGGGATAAGGGGGCGACAGATACGCAGTATTTT
cdr3_aa: CAWRDKGATDTQYF

j_call: TRBJ1-1
d_call: TRBD1
clone_size: .
v_call: TRBV5-1
cdr3_nt: TGCGCCAGCAGCGGAGGGACAGGGCGGCCTGAAGCTTTCTTT
cdr3_aa: CASSGGTGRPEAFF

j_call: TRBJ2-5
d_call: .
clone_size: .
v_call: TRBV6-1
cdr3_nt: TGTGCCAGCAGCCCCGAAGAGACCCAGTACTTC
cdr3_aa: CASSPEETQYF

j_call: TRBJ1-4
d_call: TRBD1
clone_size: .
v_call: TRBV2
cdr3_nt: TGTGCCAGCAGTGAGAGGGATTCGACAGGGGCGAATGAAAAACTGTTTTTT
cdr3_aa: CASSERDSTGANEKLFF

j_call: TRBJ2-1
d_call: TRBD2
clone_size: .
v_call: TRBV28
cdr3_nt: TGTGCCAGCAGTACCCCTAGCGGGGGGGCCTTTGAGCAGTTCTTC
cdr3_aa: CASSTPSGGAFEQFF

j_call: TRBJ2-3
d_call: TRBD1
clone_size: .
v_call: TRBV5-6
cdr3_nt: TGTGCCAGCAGCTCGCCCGGGACAGATACAGATACGCAGTATTTT
cdr3_aa: CASSSPGTDTDTQYF

j_call: TRBJ1-5
d_call: TRBD1
clone_size: .
v_call: TRBV19
cdr3_nt: TGTGCCAGTAGGCAGACAGGGGATCAGCCCCAGCATTTT
cdr3_aa: CASRQTGDQPQHF

j_call: TRBJ2-7
d_call: .
clone_size: .
v_call: TRBV27
cdr3_nt: TGTGCCAGCAGTTCACTCCTGATGGGGGGGCCAAAACCCTACGAGCAGTACTTC
cdr3_aa: CASSSLLMGGPKPYEQYF

j_call: TRBJ2-5
d_call: .
clone_size: .
v_call: TRBV29-1
cdr3_nt: TGCAGCGTTGGTTTGAGGTTAGGGGAGACCCAGTACTTC
cdr3_aa: CSVGLRLGETQYF

j_call: TRBJ2-7
d_call: .
clone_size: .
v_call: TRBV11-2
cdr3_nt: TGTGCCAGCAGCCGGACGACATCAGGGTCTTCCGTCGAGCAGTACTTC
cdr3_aa: CASSRTTSGSSVEQYF

j_call: TRBJ1-6
d_call: .
clone_size: once
v_call: TRBV6-6
cdr3_nt: TGTGCCAGCAGAACGGGAGAGTCACCCCTCCACTTT
cdr3_aa: CASRTGESPLHF

j_call: TRBJ2-1
d_call: .
clone_size: .
v_call: TRBV30
cdr3_nt: TGTGCCTGGAGTGTGGGGACCAACTACAATGAGCAGTTCTTC
cdr3_aa: CAWSVGTNYNEQFF

j_call: TRBJ1-6
d_call: .
clone_size: .
v_call: TRBV6-5
cdr3_nt: TGTGCCAGCAGGCAGAGCAATTCACCCCTCCACTTT
cdr3_aa: CASRQSNSPLHF

j_call: TRBJ2-1
d_call: TRBD2
clone_size: .
v_call: TRBV19
cdr3_nt: TGTGCCAGTAGCTTAGGACTAGCGGGATTAGACAATGAGCAGTTCTTC
cdr3_aa: CASSLGLAGLDNEQFF

j_call: TRBJ2-7
d_call: TRBD2
clone_size: .
v_call: TRBV7-6
cdr3_nt: TGTGCCAGCAGCTTGGAGACTAGCGGAGTCTACGAGCAGTACTTC
cdr3_aa: CASSLETSGVYEQYF

j_call: TRBJ1-4
d_call: .
clone_size: .
v_call: TRBV28
cdr3_nt: TGTGCCACCCAGGGCGCCCCAGTCGAAAAACTGTTTTTT
cdr3_aa: CATQGAPVEKLFF

j_call: TRBJ1-1
d_call: .
clone_size: .
v_call: TRBV30
cdr3_nt: TGTGCCTGGAGTGTACTAGGTGAAGCTTTCTTT
cdr3_aa: CAWSVLGEAFF

j_call: TRBJ2-1
d_call: TRBD1
clone_size: .
v_call: TRBV7-2
cdr3_nt: TGTGCCAGCAGCGCTAAAACTACAGGGGGTTCAGGGGGTTATGAGCAGTTCTTC
cdr3_aa: CASSAKTTGGSGGYEQFF

j_call: TRBJ1-4
d_call: TRBD1
clone_size: .
v_call: TRBV28
cdr3_nt: TGTGCCAGCGGCGGACAGGGGTTGGGGGCCGAAAAACTGTTTTTT
cdr3_aa: CASGGQGLGAEKLFF

j_call: TRBJ2-1
d_call: .
clone_size: once
v_call: TRBV7-3
cdr3_nt: TGTGCCAGCAGCTTAATGCTTGGGGTGTCGGGCAATGAGCAGTTCTTC
cdr3_aa: CASSLMLGVSGNEQFF

j_call: TRBJ2-2
d_call: TRBD1
clone_size: .
v_call: TRBV11-2
cdr3_nt: TGTGCCAGCAGTCACGGGACAGGGAAGAACACCGGGGAGCTGTTTTTT
cdr3_aa: CASSHGTGKNTGELFF

j_call: TRBJ1-2
d_call: .
clone_size: .
v_call: TRBV6-6
cdr3_nt: TGTGCCAGCAGCCCACAGGGCGACTATGGCTACACCTTC
cdr3_aa: CASSPQGDYGYTF

j_call: TRBJ1-2
d_call: .
clone_size: .
v_call: TRBV2
cdr3_nt: TGTGCCAGCAGTCCCAGTCCGATCGAGTTCGTCTACACCTTC
cdr3_aa: CASSPSPIEFVYTF

j_call: TRBJ1-2
d_call: .
clone_size: once
v_call: TRBV27
cdr3_nt: TGTGCCAGCAGTTCCGGGAGTCGCTATGGCTACACCTTC
cdr3_aa: CASSSGSRYGYTF

j_call: TRBJ2-7
d_call: .
clone_size: .
v_call: TRBV18
cdr3_nt: TGTGCCAGCTCACCACTGCCAGGGAGCTCCTACGAGCAGTACTTC
cdr3_aa: CASSPLPGSSYEQYF

j_call: TRBJ1-1
d_call: .
clone_size: few
v_call: TRBV7-9
cdr3_nt: TGTGCCAGCAGCTTAGATCAGGGTCTTGAAGCTTTCTTT
cdr3_aa: CASSLDQGLEAFF